This T cell receptor beta chain was retrieved from a study of blood T cell repertoires in COVID-19. Study-level information: COVID-19 samples from acute and convalescent phases originated in the United States, Italy and Spain. In each case, the material was cDNA or gDNA derived from T cells, B-cell-depleted T cells, or PBMCs.

CDR1 is LGHDT, CDR2 YNNKEL, per germline (reference sequence). CDR3 length: 15 amino acids. Trimming cost V 5 bases and J 5 bases, with 18 bases left between them. In the source study's methods: Amplification from reference gene primers served as the basis for estimated nucleated cell counts. TCRdb's table, derived via immunoSEQ multiplex PCR, lists solely in-frame clones and lacks some. V, J and clone size are those of that table, while D and trimming were read from the DNA. The sample lists 100,000 or so clones; 91% were seen once. Sequencing input: peripheral blood. The V call is TRBV3-1 (or the pseudogene TRBV3-2), the J call TRBJ1-1; a weak D match, TRBD1 (5 bases). The origin of this receptor is a man between 60 and 75 years old with acute or convalescent COVID-19. DNA of the CDR3: TGTGCCAGCAGCTTATTCGGGGGGAAACAAACTGAAGCTTTCTTT. Translation: CASSLFGGKQTEAFF.